This TCR beta chain was identified in a study of blood T cell repertoires in COVID-19. Study summary: Samples of COVID-19 (acute and convalescent) were obtained from the United States, Italy and Spain. The analysed material was cDNA or gDNA that came from T cells, B-cell-depleted T cells, or PBMCs.

Germline V gene sequence: CDR1 MGHRA, CDR2 YSYEKL. This CDR3 comprises 16 residues. V trimming: 0 bases; J trimming: 7 bases; junction bases outside the gene matches: 11. Under the authors' procedure: Estimation of nucleated cell counts was performed using reference gene primer amplification. Here immunoSEQ multiplex PCR was the method, and the copy in TCRdb shows in-frame clones only, minus some. The DNA gave D and trimming, while V, J and clone size come from that table. The profile covers around 97,000 clones, with around 92% appearing a single time and 3% to 4.5% taken by the ten largest. The chain combines TRBV4-1 with TRBJ2-5; 7 positions agree with TRBD2. Sequencing used peripheral blood. The receptor comes from a woman aged 55-69 years with acute or convalescent COVID-19. The CDR3 DNA reads TGCGCCAGCAGCCAAGAAGTTGCAGCGGGGTATAGGACCCAGTACTTC. It translates to CASSQEVAAGYRTQYF.